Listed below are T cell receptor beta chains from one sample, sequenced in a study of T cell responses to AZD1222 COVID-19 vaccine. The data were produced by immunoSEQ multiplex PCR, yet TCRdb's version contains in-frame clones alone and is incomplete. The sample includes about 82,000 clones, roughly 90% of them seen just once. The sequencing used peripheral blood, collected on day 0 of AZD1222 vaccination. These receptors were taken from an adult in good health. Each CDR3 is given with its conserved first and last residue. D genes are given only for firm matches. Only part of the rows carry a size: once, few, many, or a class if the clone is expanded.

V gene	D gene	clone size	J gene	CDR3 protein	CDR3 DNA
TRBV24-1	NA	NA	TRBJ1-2	CATPEPGRSNGYTF	TGTGCCACCCCTGAACCAGGCCGAAGCAATGGCTACACCTTC
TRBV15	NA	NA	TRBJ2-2	CATSRDLAGELFF	TGTGCCACCAGCAGAGATCTTGCCGGGGAGCTGTTTTTT
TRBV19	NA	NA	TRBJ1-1	CASSIIDLGNTEAFF	TGTGCCAGTAGTATTATCGACCTTGGGAACACTGAAGCTTTCTTT
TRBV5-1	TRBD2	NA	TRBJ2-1	CASSPMASGVHNEQFF	TGCGCCAGCAGCCCCATGGCTAGCGGGGTACACAATGAGCAGTTCTTC
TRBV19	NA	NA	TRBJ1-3	CASKGRDRSGNTIYF	TGTGCCAGTAAGGGCCGAGATAGGTCTGGAAACACCATATATTTT
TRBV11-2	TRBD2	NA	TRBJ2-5	CASSLAGGVGGTQYF	TGTGCCAGCAGCTTAGCTGGGGGGGTTGGAGGGACCCAGTACTTC
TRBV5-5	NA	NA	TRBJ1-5	CASSQESWGSVVNQPQHF	TGTGCCAGCTCCCAGGAGTCTTGGGGGAGCGTTGTGAATCAGCCCCAGCATTTT
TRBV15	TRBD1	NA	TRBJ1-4	CATSPNSRGQEKLFF	TGTGCCACCAGCCCTAATTCCAGGGGGCAGGAAAAACTGTTTTTT
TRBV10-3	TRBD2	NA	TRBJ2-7	CAISDQRGAYEQYF	TGTGCCATCAGTGATCAGCGGGGGGCGTACGAGCAGTACTTC
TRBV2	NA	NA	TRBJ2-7	CASSVRVFMGEQYF	TGTGCCAGCAGTGTCCGGGTTTTTATGGGCGAGCAGTACTTC
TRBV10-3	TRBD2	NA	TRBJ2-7	CAISAGRAREPRDYEQYF	TGTGCCATCAGTGCCGGGAGGGCCAGGGAGCCCCGAGATTACGAGCAGTACTTC
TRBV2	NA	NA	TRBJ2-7	CASSEAALTYEQYF	TGTGCCAGCAGTGAAGCGGCCCTTACCTACGAGCAGTACTTC
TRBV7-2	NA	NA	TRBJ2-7	CASSQGGSSYEQYF	TGTGCCAGCAGCCAAGGAGGTAGCTCCTACGAGCAGTACTTC
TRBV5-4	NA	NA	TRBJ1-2	CASSPTRTWGYTF	TGTGCCAGCAGCCCAACCCGGACTTGGGGCTACACCTTC
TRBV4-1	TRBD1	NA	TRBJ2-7	CASSQGQGSYEQYF	TGCGCCAGCAGCCAAGGACAGGGATCCTACGAGCAGTACTTC
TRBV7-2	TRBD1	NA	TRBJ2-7	CASSQRDRAYEQYF	TGTGCCAGCAGCCAACGGGACAGAGCCTACGAGCAGTACTTC
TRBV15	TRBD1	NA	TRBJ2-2	CATSRETGGTGELFF	TGTGCCACCAGCAGAGAAACAGGGGGCACCGGGGAGCTGTTTTTT
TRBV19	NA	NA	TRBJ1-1	CASSEGTWNMEAFF	TGTGCCAGTAGTGAGGGAACTTGGAACATGGAAGCTTTCTTT
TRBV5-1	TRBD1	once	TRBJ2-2	CASSLRTGTGELFF	TGCGCCAGCAGCCTTAGGACAGGCACCGGGGAGCTGTTTTTT
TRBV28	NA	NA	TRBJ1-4	CASSLKPNEKLFF	TGTGCCAGTAGCTTAAAGCCCAATGAAAAACTGTTTTTT
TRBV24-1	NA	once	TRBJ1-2	CATSLGFDYGYTF	TGTGCCACCAGCCTGGGCTTCGACTATGGCTACACCTTC
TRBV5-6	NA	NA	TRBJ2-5	CASSVKGVDTQYF	TGTGCCAGCAGCGTCAAGGGGGTGGATACCCAGTACTTC
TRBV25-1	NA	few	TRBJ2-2	CASRHTGTGELFF	TGTGCCAGCAGACATACAGGGACCGGGGAGCTGTTTTTT
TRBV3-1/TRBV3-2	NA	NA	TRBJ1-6	CASSQDLTTPLHF	TGTGCCAGCAGCCAAGATCTTACGACACCCCTCCACTTT
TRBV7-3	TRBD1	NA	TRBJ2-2	CASSLRSGTGTGELFF	TGTGCCAGCAGCTTACGATCCGGGACAGGGACCGGGGAGCTGTTTTTT
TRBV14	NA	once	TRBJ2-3	CASSQDLGGIKDTQYF	TGTGCCAGCAGCCAAGACTTGGGGGGTATTAAAGATACGCAGTATTTT
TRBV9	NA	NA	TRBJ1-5	CASSVGVNSNQPQHF	TGTGCCAGCAGCGTAGGGGTAAATAGCAATCAGCCCCAGCATTTT
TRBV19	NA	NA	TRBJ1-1	CASSTPLGFSPQTEAFF	TGTGCCAGTAGTACCCCCCTTGGGTTTAGTCCCCAGACTGAAGCTTTCTTT
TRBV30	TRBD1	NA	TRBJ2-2	CAWSRAGTGVGELFF	TGTGCCTGGAGTAGGGCCGGGACAGGGGTCGGGGAGCTGTTTTTT
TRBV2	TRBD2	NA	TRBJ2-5	CASSSGTSGGETQYF	TGTGCCAGCAGTTCCGGGACTAGCGGGGGCGAGACCCAGTACTTC
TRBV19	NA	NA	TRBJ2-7	CASAKQGTGEQYF	TGTGCCAGTGCGAAGCAGGGGACGGGCGAGCAGTACTTC
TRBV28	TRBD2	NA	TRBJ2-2	CASRRRLAGPGELFF	TGTGCCAGTAGAAGAAGACTAGCGGGGCCCGGGGAGCTGTTTTTT